The 28 T cell receptor beta chains given below trace back to one sample, sequenced in a study of Ad26.COV2.S vaccination and SARS-CoV-2 variants. The assay was immunoSEQ multiplex PCR, and TCRdb's table has in-frame clones only and misses some. The sample holds around 450,000 clones, 80% to 90% seen once. This sample's treatment: around 19 received Ad26.COV2.S at low or high dose, single or two shots; several received placebo; per-sample allocation not given. Sampling occurred on day 63 after the first vaccine or placebo injection. This specimen consisted of peripheral blood, obtained in a trial of Ad26.COV2.S vaccine versus placebo. The receptors here all came from a person aged 18-65 years who received the Ad26.COV2.S COVID-19 vaccine or a placebo.

The table lists this clone with a count of one. The chain links TRBV29-1 to TRBJ2-2; 7 bases are shared with TRBD2. The CDR3 covers 15 residues. V trimming: 4 bases; J trimming: 4 bases; junction bases outside the gene matches: 9. Germline V gene lookup returns CDR1 SQVTM and CDR2 ANQGSEA. The chain's CDR3 is CSVGVGGGPTGELFF. The CDR3 DNA reads TGCAGCGTTGGAGTCGGGGGAGGGCCCACCGGGGAGCTGTTTTTT.

The chain joins TRBV7-9 to TRBJ2-5; D not resolved. The CDR3 has 14 residues. Per germline, CDR1 SEHNR and CDR2 FQNEAQ (reference sequence). V lost 3 bases and J 4 bases, leaving 12 bases between the germline ends. CDR3 sequence (DNA): TGTGCCAGCAGCTTCAGTGGGCTCTCAGAGACCCAGTACTTC. This gives the protein CASSFSGLSETQYF.

The J gene is TRBJ2-3, the V gene TRBV19, with a possible D match to TRBD1 (6 bases). V gave up 9 bases and J gave up 4 bases, with 17 bases separating them. Germline-derived CDR1 and CDR2 are LNHDA and SQIVND (reference sequence). The CDR3 covers 14 residues. CDR3 protein: CASNQGKGADTQYF. In nucleotides, the CDR3 is TGTGCCAGCAATCAGGGGAAAGGCGCAGATACGCAGTATTTT. The whole variable domain, filled in from reference TRBV19 and TRBJ2-3, reads DGGITQSPKYLFRKEGQNVTLSCEQNLNHDAMYWYRQDPGQGLRLIYYSQIVNDFQKGDIAEGYSVSREKKESFPLTVTSAQKNPTAFYLCASNQGKGADTQYFGPGTRLTVL.

The chain carries TRBV5-1 and TRBJ2-7, with 9 positions matching TRBD1. V lost 2 bases to trimming and J lost 6 bases; unmatched junction nucleotides: 6. CDR3 length: 14 residues. CDR1 and CDR2 from the germline V gene are SGHRS and YFSETQ. This CDR3 reads CASSFDRGNLEQYF. For the CDR3, the DNA is TGCGCCAGCAGCTTCGACAGGGGGAACCTCGAGCAGTACTTC.

The chain recombines TRBV4-1 with TRBJ1-5; D unclear. Trimming took 0 bases from V and 0 from J, leaving 9 bases between them. This CDR3 has 16 residues. From germline, CDR1 is MGHRA and CDR2 YSYEKL. The CDR3 bases are TGCGCCAGCAGCCAAGATATAAATTATAGCAATCAGCCCCAGCATTTT. Translation gives CASSQDINYSNQPQHF.

The rearrangement uses TRBV6-5 and TRBJ1-2; D call uncertain. Germline-derived CDR1 and CDR2 are MNHEY and SVGAGI. The CDR3 contains 13 residues. V lost 2 bases, J lost 1 base, and 5 bases lay in between. CDR3 loop: CASSYEGNYGYTF. CDR3 bases: TGTGCCAGCAGTTACGAGGGTAACTATGGCTACACCTTC.

The J gene is TRBJ2-1, the V gene TRBV6-4, with D possibly being TRBD1 (7 bases). Germline V gene sequence: CDR1 MRHNA, CDR2 SNTAGT. With 8 bases removed from V and 0 bases from J, the gap between germline ends came to 11 bases. CDR3 length equals 14 residues. The CDR3 sequence is CASSQGGSYNEQFF. CDR3 DNA: TGTGCCAGCTCGCAGGGGGGCTCCTACAATGAGCAGTTCTTC.

J is TRBJ2-3 and V is TRBV6-4; TRBD2 matches at 7 bases. The CDR3 consists of 13 residues. CDR1 and CDR2 from the germline V gene are MRHNA and SNTAGT. V gave up 0 bases and J gave up 11 bases; unmatched junction bases: 5. The CDR3 nucleotides are TGTGCCAGCAGTGACTCGGCGACTAGCCGGCAGTATTTT. Translation gives CASSDSATSRQYF.

The V and J genes are TRBV10-3 and TRBJ2-7; no clear D. From germline, CDR1 is ENHRY and CDR2 SYGVKD. The V gene lost 2 bases and the J gene lost 5 bases, with 10 bases spanning the gap. The CDR3 is made up of 13 amino acids. CDR3 coding DNA: TGTGCCATCAGTGAGCCTAATCGGAACGAGCAGTACTTC. This codes for CAISEPNRNEQYF.

The chain recombines TRBV7-9 with TRBJ2-2; D gene unclear. This CDR3 is built from 14 residues. Trimming left V 3 bases short and J 2 bases short, with 7 bases between. Germline CDR1 reads SEHNR; CDR2 reads FQNEAQ (reference sequence). The CDR3 here is CASSFGRNTGELFF. CDR3 DNA sequence: TGTGCCAGCAGCTTCGGCAGAAACACCGGGGAGCTGTTTTTT.

This rearrangement joins TRBV5-4 to TRBJ2-3; no clear D gene. The CDR3 spans 14 residues. Germline loops: CDR1 SGHNT, CDR2 YYREEE (reference sequence). Between the trimmed V and J ends, which lost 4 bases and 6 bases, there was a span of 15 bases. The CDR3 DNA reads TGTGCCAGCAGCCCCCCCGCCCCCGGGGATACGCAGTATTTT. Translated, it gives CASSPPAPGDTQYF.

The J gene is TRBJ1-1, the V gene TRBV19, with a possible D match to TRBD1 (5 bases). This CDR3 is built from 13 residues. Per the germline V gene, CDR1 is LNHDA and CDR2 is SQIVND (reference sequence). V shed 8 bases and J shed 2 bases, with 12 bases lying between them. The DNA of the CDR3 is TGTGCCAGTGTCAGGGCCCCAAACACTGAAGCTTTCTTT. Translated, it gives CASVRAPNTEAFF.

This rearrangement joins TRBV5-1 to TRBJ2-1; 7 positions agree with TRBD2. This CDR3 contains 14 residues. V trimming: 5 bases; J trimming: 8 bases; junction bases outside the gene matches: 10. Germline loops: CDR1 SGHRS, CDR2 YFSETQ. CDR3 in DNA: TGCGCCAGCAGTGGAGCGGGAAGTGGATATGAGCAGTTCTTC. Residues: CASSGAGSGYEQFF.

In nucleotides, the CDR3 is TGTGCCAGCAGCTTGGTTGGGCGGAGCTCCCAAGAGACCCAGTACTTC. Translation gives CASSLVGRSSQETQYF. J is TRBJ2-5 and V is TRBV5-4; D not certain. The CDR3 is 16 amino acids. The germline V gene encodes CDR1 SGHNT and CDR2 YYREEE (reference sequence). The V end was cut by 0 bases, the J end by 1 base, with 13 bases between.

The J gene is TRBJ1-2, the V gene TRBV5-6; D is perhaps TRBD1 (6 bases). Trimming removed 0 bases from V and 3 bases from J, with 9 bases in between. The germline V gene encodes CDR1 SGHDT and CDR2 YYEEEE. The CDR3 spans 14 residues. As DNA, the CDR3 is TGTGCCAGCAGCTTGGCAAGGGGGGACTATGGCTACACCTTC. This translates into CASSLARGDYGYTF. The whole variable domain, remainder taken from reference TRBV5-6 and TRBJ1-2, is DAGVTQSPTHLIKTRGQQVTLRCSPKSGHDTVSWYQQALGQGPQFIFQYYEEEERQRGNFPDRFSGHQFPNYSSELNVNALLLGDSALYLCASSLARGDYGYTFGSGTRLTVV.

As to this clone: Other DNA sequences in the same sample also yield this CDR3. The chain couples TRBV6-5 to TRBJ2-7; 9 nucleotides match TRBD1. In germline, CDR1 is MNHEY, CDR2 SVGAGI. There are 15 residues in the CDR3. Trimming removed 0 bases from V and 1 base from J; junction bases left unmatched: 1. In nucleotides, the CDR3 is TGTGCCAGCAGTTACTCCGGGACAGGGTCCTACGAGCAGTACTTC. Its translation is CASSYSGTGSYEQYF.

The genes are TRBV4-3 and TRBJ2-7; D is ambiguous. The V end lost 1 base, the J end lost 3 bases, and 22 bases lay between the germline ends. CDR3 length: 18 amino acids. Germline V lookup: CDR1 LGHNA, CDR2 YSLEER. The CDR3 protein is CASSQGLLDPPEFYEQYF. CDR3 bases: TGCGCCAGCAGCCAAGGTCTTTTAGACCCCCCGGAATTCTACGAGCAGTACTTC.

The V and J genes are TRBV6-2 or TRBV6-3 and TRBJ2-4; TRBD1 is a possible D gene (5 bases). Germline assignment: CDR1 MNHEY and CDR2 SVGEGT. The CDR3 has 15 amino acids. With 0 bases removed from V and 6 bases from J, the gap between germline ends came to 12 bases. CDR3 in amino acids: CASSYSQGWRNIQYF. CDR3 coding DNA: TGTGCCAGCAGTTACTCGCAGGGTTGGAGAAACATTCAGTACTTC.

The J gene is TRBJ1-1, the V gene TRBV10-2; the match to TRBD1 covers 9 bases. This CDR3 comprises 13 residues. Trimming at V came to 8 bases and at J to 6 bases, leaving 7 bases not matched to a gene. The germline V gene has CDR1 WSHSY and CDR2 SAAADI. The DNA of the CDR3 is TGCGCCAGCGGAGGGACAGGGTTGGCTGAAGCTTTCTTT. As protein: CASGGTGLAEAFF.

The chain carries TRBV7-9 and TRBJ2-3; TRBD2 matches 13 bases. J lost 2 bases, V lost 10 bases, and 3 bases had no gene match. CDR1 and CDR2 (germline): SEHNR, FQNEAQ (reference sequence). The CDR3 runs 14 residues. The CDR3 loop is CATGLAGHTDTQYF. The CDR3 nucleotides read TGTGCCACGGGACTAGCGGGACACACAGATACGCAGTATTTT.

This sequence joins TRBV5-4 and TRBJ1-1, with TRBD1 matching 7 bases. The CDR3 has 13 residues. V lost 5 bases and J lost 4; bases outside the gene matches: 5. CDR1 is SGHNT, CDR2 YYREEE, per germline (reference sequence). The CDR3 here is CASRKGTATEAFF. CDR3 bases: TGTGCCAGCAGAAAGGGGACAGCCACTGAAGCTTTCTTT.

The rearrangement joins TRBV28 to TRBJ1-1; no clear D. This CDR3 is 14 amino acids long. The germline V gene encodes CDR1 MDHEN and CDR2 SYDVKM. The V and J ends lost 6 bases and 2 bases respectively, with 13 bases between them. CDR3 protein: CASSHGWANTEAFF. CDR3 in DNA: TGTGCCAGCAGCCATGGGTGGGCCAACACTGAAGCTTTCTTT.

The chain carries TRBV5-1 and TRBJ1-1, with a tentative D call TRBD1 (6 bases). V lost 3 bases to trimming and J lost 6 bases, with 15 bases between them. Germline CDR1 and CDR2: SGHRS and YFSETQ. The CDR3 has 14 amino acids. This chain's CDR3 is CASSWGPGSPEAFF. DNA for the CDR3: TGCGCCAGCAGCTGGGGGCCAGGGTCCCCTGAAGCTTTCTTT.

The chain links TRBV5-6 to TRBJ1-3; D is ambiguous. Trimming cost V 6 bases and J 0 bases, with 22 bases left between them. The CDR3 consists of 18 residues. Germline-derived CDR1 and CDR2 are SGHDT and YYEEEE. This chain's CDR3 is CASMVSGSLLLSGNTIYF. Here the CDR3 DNA reads TGTGCCAGCATGGTCTCAGGCAGCCTATTACTCTCTGGAAACACCATATATTTT.

The chain links TRBV4-3 to TRBJ1-1; D ambiguous. The germline V gene encodes CDR1 LGHNA and CDR2 YSLEER. The CDR3 spans 15 residues. Trimming removed 4 bases at V and 1 base at J, with 13 bases between. The CDR3 is CASSLSSGRNTEAFF. The CDR3, as DNA: TGCGCCAGCAGCCTCTCCTCGGGGAGGAACACTGAAGCTTTCTTT.

The gene calls are TRBV2 and TRBJ1-2; D call uncertain. The CDR3 runs 13 residues. Germline loops: CDR1 SNHLY, CDR2 FYNNEI. The V end lost 6 bases, the J end lost 4 bases, and 12 bases lay between the germline ends. For the CDR3, the DNA is TGTGCCAGCAGAAGCCAGCTTGGCTATGGCTACACCTTC. This translates into CASRSQLGYGYTF.

The chain has TRBV4-1 and TRBJ1-3; possibly TRBD1 for D (6 bases). The CDR3 sequence is 15 residues long. The germline V and J ends were trimmed by 4 bases and 0 bases, with 10 bases remaining between them. Germline values: CDR1 MGHRA, CDR2 YSYEKL. In DNA, the CDR3 is TGCGCCAGCAGCCCACGGACAGACTCTGGAAACACCATATATTTT. It encodes CASSPRTDSGNTIYF.

The chain combines TRBV2 with TRBJ1-5; tentative D call: TRBD1 (5 bases). With 7 bases removed from V and 0 bases from J, the gap between germline ends came to 7 bases. This CDR3 has 13 residues. Germline V gene data show CDR1 as SNHLY and CDR2 as FYNNEI. In DNA form, the CDR3 reads TGTGCCAGCAAGGGGTATAGCAATCAGCCCCAGCATTTT. As protein: CASKGYSNQPQHF. Full variable domain (remainder filled in from reference TRBV2 and TRBJ1-5): EPEVTQTPSHQVTQMGQEVILRCVPISNHLYFYWYRQILGQKVEFLVSFYNNEISEKSEIFDDQFSVERPDGSNFTLKIRSTKLEDSAMYFCASKGYSNQPQHFGDGTRLSIL.